Listed below are T cell receptor beta chains from one sample, sequenced in a study of blood T cell repertoires in COVID-19. Clones were read by immunoSEQ multiplex PCR, and TCRdb kept only the in-frame ones, dropping some. The table records roughly 200,000 clones, 84% of them present only once. The sequencing input was peripheral blood. Receptors were obtained from a man over 45 with active or convalescent COVID-19. Both conserved end residues are part of each CDR3. The D gene is left open where the match is weak. Where a row states a size, it is once, few, many or the class of an expanded clone; other rows omit it.

clone_size: -
j_call: TRBJ2-7
v_call: TRBV6-6
d_call: TRBD2
cdr3_length: 16
cdr3_nt: TGTGCCAGCAGCCACTCGGGGGGTAGCGGGGGCAACGAGCAGTACTTC
cdr3_aa: CASSHSGGSGGNEQYF

clone_size: -
j_call: TRBJ2-3
v_call: TRBV6-5
d_call: TRBD1
cdr3_length: 14
cdr3_nt: TGTGCCAGCACCAGAGGGACAGGGAGTCATACGCAGTATTTT
cdr3_aa: CASTRGTGSHTQYF

clone_size: few
j_call: TRBJ1-1
v_call: TRBV29-1
d_call: -
cdr3_length: 11
cdr3_nt: TGCAGCGCCCGAGGGAACACTGAAGCTTTCTTT
cdr3_aa: CSARGNTEAFF

clone_size: few
j_call: TRBJ1-1
v_call: TRBV18
d_call: TRBD1
cdr3_length: 12
cdr3_nt: TGTGCCAGCTCACCGGGACAGACTGAAGCTTTCTTT
cdr3_aa: CASSPGQTEAFF

clone_size: -
j_call: TRBJ2-5
v_call: TRBV19
d_call: TRBD2
cdr3_length: 15
cdr3_nt: TGTGCCAGTACGGAGCGGGGGGGCTCCCAGGAGACCCAGTACTTC
cdr3_aa: CASTERGGSQETQYF

clone_size: few
j_call: TRBJ1-6
v_call: TRBV15
d_call: TRBD1
cdr3_length: 17
cdr3_nt: TGTGCCACCAGCCGGGACAGCCTGAGCTCCTATAATTCACCCCTCCACTTT
cdr3_aa: CATSRDSLSSYNSPLHF

clone_size: -
j_call: TRBJ1-1
v_call: TRBV7-9
d_call: TRBD1
cdr3_length: 15
cdr3_nt: TGTGCCAGCAGCTTAGGAGCAGGGGGAGACACTGAAGCTTTCTTT
cdr3_aa: CASSLGAGGDTEAFF

clone_size: -
j_call: TRBJ1-1
v_call: TRBV20-1
d_call: -
cdr3_length: 10
cdr3_nt: TGCAGTGCACGCGACACTGAAGCTTTCTTT
cdr3_aa: CSARDTEAFF

clone_size: -
j_call: TRBJ2-5
v_call: TRBV7-9
d_call: TRBD1
cdr3_length: 14
cdr3_nt: TGTGCCAGCAGCACCGACAGGGCTGTGGAGACCCAGTACTTC
cdr3_aa: CASSTDRAVETQYF

clone_size: -
j_call: TRBJ1-1
v_call: TRBV2
d_call: -
cdr3_length: 13
cdr3_nt: TGTGCCAGCAGACGGGAGTCTAACACTGAAGCTTTCTTT
cdr3_aa: CASRRESNTEAFF

clone_size: -
j_call: TRBJ1-1
v_call: TRBV7-9
d_call: -
cdr3_length: 13
cdr3_nt: TGTGCCAGCAGCTTAGAATCTGGGAGTGAAGCTTTCTTT
cdr3_aa: CASSLESGSEAFF

clone_size: once
j_call: TRBJ1-5
v_call: TRBV10-1
d_call: TRBD1
cdr3_length: 14
cdr3_nt: TGCGCCAGCAAAACCGGACAGGGGATTCAGCCCCAGCATTTT
cdr3_aa: CASKTGQGIQPQHF

clone_size: -
j_call: TRBJ2-1
v_call: TRBV29-1
d_call: TRBD1
cdr3_length: 13
cdr3_nt: TGCAGCGTGAAACAGGGGGCGAAGAATGAGCAGTTCTTC
cdr3_aa: CSVKQGAKNEQFF

clone_size: -
j_call: TRBJ1-5
v_call: TRBV6-5
d_call: TRBD1
cdr3_length: 13
cdr3_nt: TGTGCCAGCAGCGGGACAGTCGATCAGCCCCAGCATTTT
cdr3_aa: CASSGTVDQPQHF

clone_size: -
j_call: TRBJ2-4
v_call: TRBV30
d_call: -
cdr3_length: 13
cdr3_nt: TGTGCCTGGAGTGGGGAGCCAAAAAACATTCAGTACTTC
cdr3_aa: CAWSGEPKNIQYF

clone_size: -
j_call: TRBJ1-2
v_call: TRBV9
d_call: -
cdr3_length: 13
cdr3_nt: TGTGCCAGCAGTCAGGACAGCCCCTATGGCTACACCTTC
cdr3_aa: CASSQDSPYGYTF

clone_size: -
j_call: TRBJ1-5
v_call: TRBV13
d_call: TRBD1
cdr3_length: 13
cdr3_nt: TGTGCCAGCAGCCAGGGGGGCAATCAGCCCCAGCATTTT
cdr3_aa: CASSQGGNQPQHF

clone_size: once
j_call: TRBJ2-6
v_call: TRBV25-1
d_call: TRBD1
cdr3_length: 17
cdr3_nt: TGTGCCAGCAACGCCCCAAACAGGGGGCCTGGGGCCAACGTCCTGACTTTC
cdr3_aa: CASNAPNRGPGANVLTF

clone_size: -
j_call: TRBJ1-1
v_call: TRBV5-8
d_call: -
cdr3_length: 15
cdr3_nt: TGTGCCAGCAGCGCTCGACAGGCTTTGGACACTGAAGCTTTCTTT
cdr3_aa: CASSARQALDTEAFF

clone_size: once
j_call: TRBJ1-1
v_call: TRBV6-5
d_call: -
cdr3_length: 16
cdr3_nt: TGTGCCAGCAGTTACTTCCACGGGCAGGGGTACACTGAAGCTTTCTTT
cdr3_aa: CASSYFHGQGYTEAFF

clone_size: -
j_call: TRBJ1-2
v_call: TRBV18
d_call: -
cdr3_length: 13
cdr3_nt: TGTGCCAGCTCACCACGTGAGAACTATGGCTACACCTTC
cdr3_aa: CASSPRENYGYTF

clone_size: -
j_call: TRBJ2-3
v_call: TRBV3-1/TRBV3-2
d_call: -
cdr3_length: 14
cdr3_nt: TGTGCCAGCAGCTCAGCGTACCGTACAGATACGCAGTATTTT
cdr3_aa: CASSSAYRTDTQYF

clone_size: few
j_call: TRBJ1-4
v_call: TRBV4-1
d_call: TRBD1
cdr3_length: 14
cdr3_nt: TGCGCCAGCAGCCTCGAGGGGGCTGAGGAAAAACTGTTTTTT
cdr3_aa: CASSLEGAEEKLFF

clone_size: -
j_call: TRBJ2-1
v_call: TRBV27
d_call: -
cdr3_length: 14
cdr3_nt: TGTGCCAGCACACAGGGAATAAACTACAATGAGCAGTTCTTC
cdr3_aa: CASTQGINYNEQFF

clone_size: -
j_call: TRBJ1-2
v_call: TRBV3-1/TRBV3-2
d_call: -
cdr3_length: 15
cdr3_nt: TGTGCCAGCAGCCAAGGGTCAGGGGCATCTCATGGCTACACCTTC
cdr3_aa: CASSQGSGASHGYTF

clone_size: -
j_call: TRBJ1-1
v_call: TRBV30
d_call: -
cdr3_length: 13
cdr3_nt: TGTGCCTGGGGCAAGTTTAGACTCGCCGGCGCTTTCTTT
cdr3_aa: CAWGKFRLAGAFF

clone_size: -
j_call: TRBJ1-1
v_call: TRBV6-5
d_call: TRBD1
cdr3_length: 14
cdr3_nt: TGTGCCAGCACCTGGGTGCAGGGGGCAGGGGAAGCTTTCTTT
cdr3_aa: CASTWVQGAGEAFF

clone_size: -
j_call: TRBJ2-3
v_call: TRBV5-4
d_call: TRBD2
cdr3_length: 14
cdr3_nt: TGTGCCAGCAGCTTGGAGACTAGCGCCTATACGCAGTATTTT
cdr3_aa: CASSLETSAYTQYF

clone_size: few
j_call: TRBJ2-2
v_call: TRBV5-6
d_call: -
cdr3_length: 15
cdr3_nt: TGTGCCAGCAGCTTCAGCACGGGTCGCACCGGGGAGCTGTTTTTT
cdr3_aa: CASSFSTGRTGELFF

clone_size: -
j_call: TRBJ2-5
v_call: TRBV6-5
d_call: TRBD1
cdr3_length: 12
cdr3_nt: TGTGCCAGCAGTTCCGGGACAGGGACCCAGTACTTC
cdr3_aa: CASSSGTGTQYF

clone_size: -
j_call: TRBJ2-1
v_call: TRBV19
d_call: TRBD2
cdr3_length: 17
cdr3_nt: TGTGCCAGCAGTATTGTGGTAGATCTAGCGGGGGGGAATGAGCAGTTCTTC
cdr3_aa: CASSIVVDLAGGNEQFF

clone_size: -
j_call: TRBJ2-3
v_call: TRBV5-1
d_call: TRBD1
cdr3_length: 14
cdr3_nt: TGCGCCAGCAGACCAAGACAGGGTGAAGATACGCAGTATTTT
cdr3_aa: CASRPRQGEDTQYF

clone_size: -
j_call: TRBJ1-2
v_call: TRBV5-4
d_call: TRBD1
cdr3_length: 13
cdr3_nt: TGTGCCAGCAGCCCCGACAGGGACTATGGCTACACCTTC
cdr3_aa: CASSPDRDYGYTF

clone_size: -
j_call: TRBJ2-1
v_call: TRBV5-5
d_call: TRBD2
cdr3_length: 15
cdr3_nt: TGTGCCAGCAGCTTCTCAGCGGGGAGAAACAATGAGCAGTTCTTC
cdr3_aa: CASSFSAGRNNEQFF

clone_size: -
j_call: TRBJ2-1
v_call: TRBV18
d_call: TRBD2
cdr3_length: 14
cdr3_nt: TGTGCCTCCTCCCCCAGCGGGGGGGCGAATGAGCAGTTCTTC
cdr3_aa: CASSPSGGANEQFF

clone_size: -
j_call: TRBJ1-3
v_call: TRBV2
d_call: -
cdr3_length: 16
cdr3_nt: TGTGCCAGCAGTGACGGCGGCCAGAGCTCTGGAAACACCATATATTTT
cdr3_aa: CASSDGGQSSGNTIYF

clone_size: -
j_call: TRBJ1-4
v_call: TRBV30
d_call: -
cdr3_length: 14
cdr3_nt: TGTGCCTGGAGTCGTGGGGGCGGTGATGAAAAACTGTTTTTT
cdr3_aa: CAWSRGGGDEKLFF

clone_size: -
j_call: TRBJ2-7
v_call: TRBV13
d_call: -
cdr3_length: 21
cdr3_nt: TGTGCCAGCAGCCAAACCTTAGGGACAGGGGGTGATGTACTAGCGGGGAAAGAGCAGTACTTC
cdr3_aa: CASSQTLGTGGDVLAGKEQYF

clone_size: -
j_call: TRBJ1-1
v_call: TRBV15
d_call: -
cdr3_length: 16
cdr3_nt: TGTGCCACCAGCAGATTCCCGGGATCTATGAACACTGAAGCTTTCTTT
cdr3_aa: CATSRFPGSMNTEAFF

clone_size: -
j_call: TRBJ1-4
v_call: TRBV19
d_call: -
cdr3_length: 15
cdr3_nt: TGTGCCAGTAGCCGAATACAGGGAAATTATGAAAAACTGTTTTTT
cdr3_aa: CASSRIQGNYEKLFF

clone_size: -
j_call: TRBJ1-2
v_call: TRBV6-5
d_call: TRBD1
cdr3_length: 14
cdr3_nt: TGTGCCAGCAGGGACAGGGGGCATAGCTGGGGCTACACCTTC
cdr3_aa: CASRDRGHSWGYTF

clone_size: -
j_call: TRBJ2-7
v_call: TRBV4-2
d_call: -
cdr3_length: 14
cdr3_nt: TGTGCCAGCAGCCAAGAGCCGGGCTCCTACGAGCAGTACTTC
cdr3_aa: CASSQEPGSYEQYF

clone_size: once
j_call: TRBJ2-7
v_call: TRBV7-2
d_call: -
cdr3_length: 13
cdr3_nt: TGTGCCAGCAGCTTTACAGGGCCGGGAGAGCAGTACTTC
cdr3_aa: CASSFTGPGEQYF

clone_size: few
j_call: TRBJ1-2
v_call: TRBV28
d_call: -
cdr3_length: 12
cdr3_nt: TGTGCCAGCAGTTCCACGGTCTATGGCTACACCTTC
cdr3_aa: CASSSTVYGYTF

clone_size: -
j_call: TRBJ2-7
v_call: TRBV5-4
d_call: TRBD1
cdr3_length: 15
cdr3_nt: TGTGCCAGCAGCTTGTACCGGACAGGGACCTACGAGCAGTACTTC
cdr3_aa: CASSLYRTGTYEQYF

clone_size: -
j_call: TRBJ2-3
v_call: TRBV3-1/TRBV3-2
d_call: TRBD1
cdr3_length: 16
cdr3_nt: TGTGCCAGCAGCCTATGGACAGGGGTTACAACAGATACGCAGTATTTT
cdr3_aa: CASSLWTGVTTDTQYF

clone_size: -
j_call: TRBJ2-2
v_call: TRBV28
d_call: -
cdr3_length: 14
cdr3_nt: TGTGCCAGCAGCCTGACAGCGAACACCGGGGAGCTGTTTTTT
cdr3_aa: CASSLTANTGELFF

clone_size: -
j_call: TRBJ2-1
v_call: TRBV6-1
d_call: -
cdr3_length: 15
cdr3_nt: TGTGCCAGCAGTGAAGTGGGTAGGACAATCGATGAGCAGTTCTTC
cdr3_aa: CASSEVGRTIDEQFF

clone_size: -
j_call: TRBJ1-1
v_call: TRBV18
d_call: -
cdr3_length: 13
cdr3_nt: TGTGCCAGCTCTCCCGGACACAACACTGAAGCTTTCTTT
cdr3_aa: CASSPGHNTEAFF

clone_size: -
j_call: TRBJ1-1
v_call: TRBV6-1
d_call: TRBD1
cdr3_length: 14
cdr3_nt: TGTGCCAGCAGCTGGACAGGGGGAAACACTGAAGCTTTCTTT
cdr3_aa: CASSWTGGNTEAFF

clone_size: -
j_call: TRBJ2-2
v_call: TRBV30
d_call: TRBD2
cdr3_length: 14
cdr3_nt: TGTGCCAGAGCCAGCGGGGGCCTGGGCGGGGAGCTGTTTTTT
cdr3_aa: CARASGGLGGELFF

clone_size: -
j_call: TRBJ2-5
v_call: TRBV12-5
d_call: TRBD1
cdr3_length: 14
cdr3_nt: TGTGCTAGTGGTTCCCCCGACAGGGGAGAGACCCAGTACTTC
cdr3_aa: CASGSPDRGETQYF

clone_size: -
j_call: TRBJ1-2
v_call: TRBV5-1
d_call: TRBD1
cdr3_length: 15
cdr3_nt: TGCGCCAGCAGCTCGACACAGGGGGTAAGCTATGGCTACACCTTC
cdr3_aa: CASSSTQGVSYGYTF